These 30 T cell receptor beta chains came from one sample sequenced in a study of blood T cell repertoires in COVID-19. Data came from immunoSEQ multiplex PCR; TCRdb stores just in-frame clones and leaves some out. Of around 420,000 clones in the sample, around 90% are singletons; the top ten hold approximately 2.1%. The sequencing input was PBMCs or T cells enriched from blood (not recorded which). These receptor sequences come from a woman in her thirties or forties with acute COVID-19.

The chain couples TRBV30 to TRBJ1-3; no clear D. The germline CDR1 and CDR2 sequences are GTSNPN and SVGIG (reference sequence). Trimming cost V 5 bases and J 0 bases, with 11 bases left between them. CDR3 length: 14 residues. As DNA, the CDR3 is TGTGCCTGGGACCTGAGGCGCTCTGGAAACACCATATATTTT. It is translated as CAWDLRRSGNTIYF.

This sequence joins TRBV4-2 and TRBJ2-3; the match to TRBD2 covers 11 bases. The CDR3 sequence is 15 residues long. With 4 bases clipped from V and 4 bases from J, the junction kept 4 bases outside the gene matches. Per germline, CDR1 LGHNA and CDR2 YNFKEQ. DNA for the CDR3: TGTGCCAGCAGCCCACTAGCGGGGGAGGCAGATACGCAGTATTTT. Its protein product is CASSPLAGEADTQYF.

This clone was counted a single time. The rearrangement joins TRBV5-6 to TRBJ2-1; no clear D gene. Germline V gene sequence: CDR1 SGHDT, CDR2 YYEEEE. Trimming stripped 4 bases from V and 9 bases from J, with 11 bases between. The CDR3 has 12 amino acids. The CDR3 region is CASSPPRGEQFF. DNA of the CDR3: TGTGCCAGCAGCCCACCTCGAGGTGAGCAGTTCTTC.

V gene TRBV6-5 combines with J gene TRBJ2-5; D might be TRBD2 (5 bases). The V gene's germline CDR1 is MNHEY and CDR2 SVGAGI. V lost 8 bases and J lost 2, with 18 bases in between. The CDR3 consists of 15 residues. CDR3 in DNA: TGTGCCAGCCTACGGGGTTTGCCGCTACAAGAGACCCAGTACTTC. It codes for CASLRGLPLQETQYF.

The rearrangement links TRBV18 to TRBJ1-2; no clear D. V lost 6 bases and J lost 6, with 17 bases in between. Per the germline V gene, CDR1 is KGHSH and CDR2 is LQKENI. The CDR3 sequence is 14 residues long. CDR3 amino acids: CASSPVEGGNGYTF. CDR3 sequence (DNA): TGTGCCAGCTCCCCTGTGGAGGGTGGAAATGGCTACACCTTC.

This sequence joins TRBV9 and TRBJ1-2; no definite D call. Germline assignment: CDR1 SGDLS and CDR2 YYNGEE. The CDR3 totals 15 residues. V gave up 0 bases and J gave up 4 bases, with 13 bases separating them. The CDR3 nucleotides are TGTGCCAGCAGCGTAGCTCGCGGCAGCCCCTATGGCTACACCTTC. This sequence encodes CASSVARGSPYGYTF. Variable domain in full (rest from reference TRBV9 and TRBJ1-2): DSGVTQTPKHLITATGQRVTLRCSPRSGDLSVYWYQQSLDQGLQFLIQYYNGEERAKGNILERFSAQQFPDLHSELNLSSLELGDSALYFCASSVARGSPYGYTFGSGTRLTVV.

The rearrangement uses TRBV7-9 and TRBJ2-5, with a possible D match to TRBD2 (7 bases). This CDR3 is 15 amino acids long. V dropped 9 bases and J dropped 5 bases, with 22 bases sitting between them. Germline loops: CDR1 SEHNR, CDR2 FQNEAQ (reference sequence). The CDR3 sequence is CASKRGGLVEETQYF. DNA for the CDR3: TGTGCCAGTAAAAGGGGGGGATTAGTGGAGGAGACCCAGTACTTC.

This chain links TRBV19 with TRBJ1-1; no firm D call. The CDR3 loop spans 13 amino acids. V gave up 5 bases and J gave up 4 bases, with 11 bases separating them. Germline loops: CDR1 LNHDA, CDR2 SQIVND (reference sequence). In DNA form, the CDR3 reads TGTGCCAGTAGTGAGGGTAGCGGCACTGAAGCTTTCTTT. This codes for CASSEGSGTEAFF.

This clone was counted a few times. The CDR3 reads CASSQDNLDRLDGTEAFF. CDR3 DNA sequence: TGTGCCAGCAGCCAAGATAATCTAGACAGGCTCGACGGCACTGAAGCTTTCTTT. The chain carries TRBV14 and TRBJ1-1; a weak D match, TRBD1 (6 bases). Trimming left V 0 bases short and J 4 bases short, with 21 bases between. CDR3 length equals 18 residues. Germline lookup yields CDR1 SGHDN and CDR2 FVKESK.

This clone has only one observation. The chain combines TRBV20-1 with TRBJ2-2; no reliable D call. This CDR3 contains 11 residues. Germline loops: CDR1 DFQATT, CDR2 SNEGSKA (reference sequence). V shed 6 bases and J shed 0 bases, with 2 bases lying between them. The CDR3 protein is CSATNTGELFF. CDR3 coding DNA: TGCAGTGCCACGAACACCGGGGAGCTGTTTTTT.

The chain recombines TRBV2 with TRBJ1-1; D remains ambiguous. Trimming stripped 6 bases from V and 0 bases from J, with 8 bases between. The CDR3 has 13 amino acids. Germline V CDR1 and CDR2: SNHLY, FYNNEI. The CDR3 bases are TGTGCCAGCAGGAGCCGAATGAACACTGAAGCTTTCTTT. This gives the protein CASRSRMNTEAFF.

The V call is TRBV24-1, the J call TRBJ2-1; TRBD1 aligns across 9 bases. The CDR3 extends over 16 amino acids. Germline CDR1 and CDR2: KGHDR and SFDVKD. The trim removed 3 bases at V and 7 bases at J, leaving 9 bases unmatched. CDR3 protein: CATSDGRTGVGNEQFF. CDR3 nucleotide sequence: TGTGCCACCAGTGATGGCCGGACAGGGGTCGGGAATGAGCAGTTCTTC.

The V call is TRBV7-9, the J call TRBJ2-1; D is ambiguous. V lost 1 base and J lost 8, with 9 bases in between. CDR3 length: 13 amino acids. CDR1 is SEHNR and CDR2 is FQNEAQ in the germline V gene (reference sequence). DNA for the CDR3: TGTGCCAGCAGCTTAGATTTTGAGTATGAGCAGTTCTTC. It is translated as CASSLDFEYEQFF.

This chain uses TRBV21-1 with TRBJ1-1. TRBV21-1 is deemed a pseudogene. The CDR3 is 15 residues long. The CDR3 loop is CASSKALMGGTEAFF. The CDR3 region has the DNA TGTGCCAGCAGCAAAGCGCTTATGGGGGGCACTGAAGCTTTCTTT.

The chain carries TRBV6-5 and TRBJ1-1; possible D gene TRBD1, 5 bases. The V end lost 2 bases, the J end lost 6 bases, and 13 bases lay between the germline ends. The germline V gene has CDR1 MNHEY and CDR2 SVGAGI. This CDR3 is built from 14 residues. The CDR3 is CASSYDGRVSEAFF. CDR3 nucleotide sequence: TGTGCCAGCAGTTACGACGGCAGGGTGTCTGAAGCTTTCTTT.

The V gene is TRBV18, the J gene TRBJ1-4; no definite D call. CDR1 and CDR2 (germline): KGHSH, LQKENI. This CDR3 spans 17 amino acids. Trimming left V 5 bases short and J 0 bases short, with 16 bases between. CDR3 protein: CASSDLRSPTTNEKLFF. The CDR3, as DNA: TGTGCCAGCTCAGATCTTCGCAGTCCGACAACTAATGAAAAACTGTTTTTT.

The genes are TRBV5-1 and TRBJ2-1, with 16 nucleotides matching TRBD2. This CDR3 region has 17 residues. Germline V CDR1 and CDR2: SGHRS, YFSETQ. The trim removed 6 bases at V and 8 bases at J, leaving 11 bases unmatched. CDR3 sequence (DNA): TGCGCCAGCACCCCGGGACTAGCGGGGGGGCCCCGGTATGAGCAGTTCTTC. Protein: CASTPGLAGGPRYEQFF.

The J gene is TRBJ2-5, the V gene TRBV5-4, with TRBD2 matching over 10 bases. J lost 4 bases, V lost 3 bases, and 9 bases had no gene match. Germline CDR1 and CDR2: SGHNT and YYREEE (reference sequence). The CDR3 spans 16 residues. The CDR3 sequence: CASSYPSGGGSETQYF. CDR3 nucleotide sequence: TGTGCCAGCAGCTACCCAAGCGGGGGGGGTTCAGAGACCCAGTACTTC.

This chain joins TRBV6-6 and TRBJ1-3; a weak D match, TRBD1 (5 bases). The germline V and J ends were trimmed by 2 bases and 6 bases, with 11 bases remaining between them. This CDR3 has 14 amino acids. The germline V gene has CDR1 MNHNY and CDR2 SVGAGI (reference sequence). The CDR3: CASSYQGSVNTIYF. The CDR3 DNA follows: TGTGCCAGCAGTTACCAGGGCTCAGTAAACACCATATATTTT.

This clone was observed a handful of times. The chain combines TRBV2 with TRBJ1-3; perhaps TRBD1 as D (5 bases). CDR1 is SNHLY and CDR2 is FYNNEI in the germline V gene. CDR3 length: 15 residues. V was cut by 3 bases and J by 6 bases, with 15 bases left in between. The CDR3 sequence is CASSDRAGITNTIYF. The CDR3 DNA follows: TGTGCCAGCAGTGATCGCGCAGGGATCACAAACACCATATATTTT.

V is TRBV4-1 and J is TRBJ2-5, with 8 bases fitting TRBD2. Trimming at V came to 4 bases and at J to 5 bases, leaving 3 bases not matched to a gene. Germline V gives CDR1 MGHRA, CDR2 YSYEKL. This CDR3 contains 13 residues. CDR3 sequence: CASSLAGGETQYF. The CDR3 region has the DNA TGCGCCAGCAGCCTCGCGGGGGGCGAGACCCAGTACTTC.

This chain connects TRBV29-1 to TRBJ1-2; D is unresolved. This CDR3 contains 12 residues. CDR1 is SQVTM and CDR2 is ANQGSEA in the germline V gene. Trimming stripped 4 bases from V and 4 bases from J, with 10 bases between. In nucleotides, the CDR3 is TGCAGCGTTGTCGGGGAACTCTATGGCTACACCTTC. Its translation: CSVVGELYGYTF.

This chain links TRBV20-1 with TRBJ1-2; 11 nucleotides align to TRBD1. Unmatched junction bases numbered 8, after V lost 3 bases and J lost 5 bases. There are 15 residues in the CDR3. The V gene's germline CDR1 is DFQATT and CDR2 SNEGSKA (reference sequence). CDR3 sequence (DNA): TGCAGTGCTAGTCGGGACAGGGGGGGACGGTATGGCTACACCTTC. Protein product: CSASRDRGGRYGYTF.

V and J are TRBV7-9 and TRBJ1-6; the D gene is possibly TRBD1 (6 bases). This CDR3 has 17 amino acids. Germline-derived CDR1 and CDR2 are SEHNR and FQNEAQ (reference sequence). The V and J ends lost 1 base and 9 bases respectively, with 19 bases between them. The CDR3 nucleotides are TGTGCCAGCAGCTTAGATACACCCGGAAGGGGGAGTTCACCCCTCCACTTT. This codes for CASSLDTPGRGSSPLHF.

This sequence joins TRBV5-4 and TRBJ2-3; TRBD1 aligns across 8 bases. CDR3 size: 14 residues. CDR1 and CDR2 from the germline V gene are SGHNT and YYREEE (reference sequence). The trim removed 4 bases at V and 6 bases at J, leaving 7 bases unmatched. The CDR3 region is CASSPGRGLDTQYF. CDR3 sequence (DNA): TGTGCCAGCAGCCCGGGCAGGGGGCTGGATACGCAGTATTTT.

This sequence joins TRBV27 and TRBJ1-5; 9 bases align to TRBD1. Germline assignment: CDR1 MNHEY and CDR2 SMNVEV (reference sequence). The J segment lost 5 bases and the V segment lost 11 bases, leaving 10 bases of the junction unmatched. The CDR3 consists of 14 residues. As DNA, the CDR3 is TGTGCCTCTAAACAGGGGGCGACGTATCAGCCCCAGCATTTT. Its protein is CASKQGATYQPQHF.

The CDR3 DNA reads TGCGCCAGCAACGAGGCAGGCGGGGGACCCTACGAGCAGTACTTC. This translates into CASNEAGGGPYEQYF. The chain recombines TRBV5-1 with TRBJ2-7; 7 positions agree with TRBD2. Unmatched junction bases numbered 11, after V lost 6 bases and J lost 2 bases. CDR3 length equals 15 residues. Germline lookup yields CDR1 SGHRS and CDR2 YFSETQ. The complete variable domain, with remaining parts taken from reference TRBV5-1 and TRBJ2-7, reads KAGVTQTPRYLIKTRGQQVTLSCSPISGHRSVSWYQQTPGQGLQFLFEYFSETQRNKGNFPGRFSGRQFSNSRSEMNVSTLELGDSALYLCASNEAGGGPYEQYFGPGTRLTVT.

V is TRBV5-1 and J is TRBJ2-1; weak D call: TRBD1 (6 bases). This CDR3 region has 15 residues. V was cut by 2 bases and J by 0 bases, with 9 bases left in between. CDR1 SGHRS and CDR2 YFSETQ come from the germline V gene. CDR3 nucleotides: TGCGCCAGCAGCTTACAGGGTCTCTCCTACAATGAGCAGTTCTTC. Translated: CASSLQGLSYNEQFF.

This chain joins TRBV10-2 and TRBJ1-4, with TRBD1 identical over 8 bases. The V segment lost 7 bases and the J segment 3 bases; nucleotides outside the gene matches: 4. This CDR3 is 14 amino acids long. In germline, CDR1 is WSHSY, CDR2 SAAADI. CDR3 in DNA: TGCGCCAGCACGACGACAGGGGCTAATGAAAAACTGTTTTTT. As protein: CASTTTGANEKLFF.

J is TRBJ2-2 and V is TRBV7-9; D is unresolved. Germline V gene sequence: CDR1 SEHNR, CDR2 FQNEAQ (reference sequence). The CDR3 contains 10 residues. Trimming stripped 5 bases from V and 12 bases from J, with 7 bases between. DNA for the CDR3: TGTGCCAGCAGCCCGGAGAAGCTGTTTTTT. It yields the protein CASSPEKLFF.